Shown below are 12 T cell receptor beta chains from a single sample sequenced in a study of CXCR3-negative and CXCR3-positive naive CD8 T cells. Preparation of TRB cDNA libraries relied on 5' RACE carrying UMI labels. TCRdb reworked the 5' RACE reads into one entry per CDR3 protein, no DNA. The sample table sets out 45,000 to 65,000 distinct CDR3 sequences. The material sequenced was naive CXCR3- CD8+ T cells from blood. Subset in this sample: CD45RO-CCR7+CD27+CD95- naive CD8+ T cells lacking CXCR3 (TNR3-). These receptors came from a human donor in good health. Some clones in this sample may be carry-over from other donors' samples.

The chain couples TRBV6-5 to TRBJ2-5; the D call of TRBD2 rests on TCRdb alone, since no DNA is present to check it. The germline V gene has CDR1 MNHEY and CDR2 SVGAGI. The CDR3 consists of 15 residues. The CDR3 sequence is CASSQNPDAGETQYF.

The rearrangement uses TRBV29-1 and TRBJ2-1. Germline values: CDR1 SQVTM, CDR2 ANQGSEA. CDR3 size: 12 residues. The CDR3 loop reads CSGVGVYNEQFF.

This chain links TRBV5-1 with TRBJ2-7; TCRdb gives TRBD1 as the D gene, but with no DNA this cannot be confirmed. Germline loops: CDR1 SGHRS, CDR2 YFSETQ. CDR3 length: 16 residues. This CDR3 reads CASSSETGWSSYEQYF.

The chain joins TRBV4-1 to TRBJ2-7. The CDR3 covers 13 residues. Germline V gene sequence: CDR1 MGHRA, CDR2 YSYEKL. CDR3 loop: CASSQDPRYEQYF.

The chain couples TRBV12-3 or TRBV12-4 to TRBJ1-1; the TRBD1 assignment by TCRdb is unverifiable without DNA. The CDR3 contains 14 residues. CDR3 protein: CASSTTGFGTEAFF.

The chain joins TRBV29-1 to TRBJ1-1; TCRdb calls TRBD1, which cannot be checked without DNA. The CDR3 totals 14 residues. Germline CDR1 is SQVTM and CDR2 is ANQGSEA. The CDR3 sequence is CSVTTGGGGPEAFF.

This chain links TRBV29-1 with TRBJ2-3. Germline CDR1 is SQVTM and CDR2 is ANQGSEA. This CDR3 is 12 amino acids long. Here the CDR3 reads CSVDDSTDTQYF.

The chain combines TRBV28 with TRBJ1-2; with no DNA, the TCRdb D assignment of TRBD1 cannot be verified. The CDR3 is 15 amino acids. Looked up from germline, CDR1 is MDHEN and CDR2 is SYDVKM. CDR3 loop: CASSPNRGGGYGYTF.

The chain's CDR3 is CASSQNPTTVDTQYF. The chain has TRBV4-3 and TRBJ2-3. The CDR3 consists of 15 residues. Germline V gene data show CDR1 as LGHNA and CDR2 as YSLEER.

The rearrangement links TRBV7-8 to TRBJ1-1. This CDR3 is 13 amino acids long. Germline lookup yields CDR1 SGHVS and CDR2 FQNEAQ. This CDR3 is CASRKMENTEAFF.

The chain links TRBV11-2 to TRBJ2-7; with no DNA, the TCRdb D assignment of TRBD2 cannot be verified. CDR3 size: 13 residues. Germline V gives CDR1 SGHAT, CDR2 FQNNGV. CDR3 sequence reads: CASSLVREREQYF.

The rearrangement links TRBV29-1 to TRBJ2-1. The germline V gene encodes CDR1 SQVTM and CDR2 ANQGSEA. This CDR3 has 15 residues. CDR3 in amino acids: CSVEVLTSSYNEQFF.